This passage covers 27 T cell receptor beta chains from one sample sequenced in a study of T cell changes during pregnancy in multiple sclerosis. Sequencing was performed with immunoSEQ multiplex PCR; in TCRdb, only in-frame clones are kept and a portion is missing. Of around 99,000 clones listed, under 95% are singletons. The sample was peripheral blood, taken in the third trimester of pregnancy. The receptors stem from a female donor in good health, enrolled as a control in a pregnancy study.

The genes are TRBV5-5 and TRBJ1-1; a possible D gene is TRBD1 (5 bases). Trimming pared 1 base from V and 0 bases from J, leaving 10 bases between. The CDR3 sequence is 15 residues long. CDR1 and CDR2 from the germline V gene are SGHKS and YYEKEE (reference sequence). CDR3 nucleotide sequence: TGTGCCAGCAGCTTGTATCAGGGCCTGAACACTGAAGCTTTCTTT. Amino acid sequence: CASSLYQGLNTEAFF.

This clone showed up just a few times. V usage is TRBV6-5 and J usage is TRBJ1-2; D call uncertain. The CDR3 is 12 amino acids. Germline V gives CDR1 MNHEY, CDR2 SVGAGI. V lost 5 bases, J lost 5 bases, and 9 bases lay in between. CDR3: CASSKTEYGYTF. CDR3 in DNA: TGTGCCAGCAGTAAAACAGAATATGGCTACACCTTC.

The chain joins TRBV7-2 to TRBJ2-3, with 7 bases matching TRBD1. Germline CDR1 is SGHTA and CDR2 is FQGNSA. The CDR3 consists of 15 residues. V gave up 5 bases and J gave up 3 bases; unmatched junction bases: 8. CDR3 sequence reads: CASSLQGFTTDTQYF. CDR3 in DNA: TGTGCCAGCAGCCTACAGGGGTTTACTACAGATACGCAGTATTTT.

The chain combines TRBV28 with TRBJ1-3; D is ambiguous. The CDR3 extends over 20 amino acids. CDR1 MDHEN and CDR2 SYDVKM come from the germline V gene. V was trimmed by 3 bases and J by 4 bases, leaving 28 bases between them. The CDR3 region is CASSLAVGTVKRILGNTIYF. For the CDR3, the DNA is TGTGCCAGCAGTTTGGCGGTCGGAACTGTAAAGAGGATACTAGGAAACACCATATATTTT.

The chain has TRBV6-1 and TRBJ2-3, with 9 nucleotides matching TRBD1. Germline V lookup: CDR1 MNHNS, CDR2 SASEGT. The CDR3 covers 17 residues. Trimming took 1 base from V and 3 from J; bases not matched to a gene: 8. The DNA for the CDR3 is TGTGCCAGCAGTGAAGATCGGGACAGGGTAGGAACAGATACGCAGTATTTT. Protein sequence: CASSEDRDRVGTDTQYF.

The gene calls are TRBV4-3 and TRBJ1-2; a possible D gene is TRBD1 (6 bases). This CDR3 contains 15 residues. Trimming removed 0 bases at V and 1 base at J, with 9 bases between. Per germline, CDR1 LGHNA and CDR2 YSLEER. The CDR3, as DNA: TGCGCCAGCAGCCAAGACACAGGGCATAACTATGGCTACACCTTC. Translating it yields CASSQDTGHNYGYTF.

The V gene is TRBV9, the J gene TRBJ2-1, with 10 bases lining up with TRBD2. Unmatched junction bases numbered 5, after V lost 3 bases and J lost 2 bases. In germline, CDR1 is SGDLS, CDR2 YYNGEE. The CDR3 extends over 16 amino acids. CDR3 amino acids: CASSGERGGPYNEQFF. CDR3 coding DNA: TGTGCCAGCAGCGGGGAGCGGGGGGGTCCCTACAATGAGCAGTTCTTC.

The V gene is TRBV27, the J gene TRBJ1-2; 11 bases agree with TRBD1. V trimming: 5 bases; J trimming: 8 bases; junction bases outside the gene matches: 7. The germline V gene encodes CDR1 MNHEY and CDR2 SMNVEV (reference sequence). There are 14 residues in the CDR3. The CDR3 reads CASSIGQGAQGYTF. CDR3 coding DNA: TGTGCCAGCAGTATTGGACAGGGGGCGCAGGGCTACACCTTC.

This chain connects TRBV15 to TRBJ2-7, with 7 bases matching TRBD1. Germline V gene lookup returns CDR1 LNHNV and CDR2 YYDKDF (reference sequence). Trimming at V came to 6 bases and at J to 2 bases, leaving 7 bases not matched to a gene. This CDR3 is 14 amino acids long. The CDR3 DNA follows: TGTGCCACCAGTAAATCGGGACAGACCTACGAGCAGTACTTC. It specifies CATSKSGQTYEQYF.

This clone showed up just a few times. This rearrangement joins TRBV6-5 to TRBJ1-6, with 9 positions matching TRBD1. Germline V gives CDR1 MNHEY, CDR2 SVGAGI. Trimming at V came to 2 bases and at J to 6 bases, leaving 5 bases not matched to a gene. CDR3 size: 16 residues. DNA of the CDR3: TGTGCCAGCAGTTACCAGGGGACAGGGACTAATTCACCCCTCCACTTT. Amino acid sequence: CASSYQGTGTNSPLHF.

CDR3 sequence reads: CASSPDRADTQYF. The CDR3 DNA is TGTGCCAGCAGTCCGGACAGGGCCGATACGCAGTATTTT. The chain carries TRBV25-1 and TRBJ2-3, with TRBD1 identical over 8 bases. The CDR3 consists of 13 residues. The V gene's germline CDR1 is MGHDK and CDR2 SYGVNS. With 5 bases clipped from V and 6 bases from J, the junction kept 4 bases outside the gene matches. Full variable domain (remainder filled in from reference TRBV25-1 and TRBJ2-3): EADIYQTPRYLVIGTGKKITLECSQTMGHDKMYWYQQDPGMELHLIHYSYGVNSTEKGDLSSESTVSRIRTEHFPLTLESARPSHTSQYLCASSPDRADTQYFGPGTRLTVL.

The genes are TRBV6-5 and TRBJ1-5; no clear D. The CDR3 runs 12 residues. Trimming pared 6 bases from V and 7 bases from J, leaving 10 bases between. CDR1 MNHEY and CDR2 SVGAGI come from the germline V gene. In DNA form, the CDR3 reads TGTGCCAGCAGAAACGATGGCCAGCCCCAGCATTTT. Protein: CASRNDGQPQHF.

The rearrangement joins TRBV6-5 to TRBJ2-5, with 9 bases lining up with TRBD1. The germline CDR1 and CDR2 sequences are MNHEY and SVGAGI. The CDR3 contains 14 residues. Trimming at V came to 5 bases and at J to 0 bases, leaving 1 base not matched to a gene. CDR3 in DNA: TGTGCCAGCAGTGGACAGGGGAACCAAGAGACCCAGTACTTC. Residues: CASSGQGNQETQYF.

V and J are TRBV11-2 and TRBJ1-1; D is perhaps TRBD1 (5 bases). V was pared by 0 bases and J by 5 bases, with 10 bases between. From germline, CDR1 is SGHAT and CDR2 FQNNGV. The CDR3 consists of 14 residues. The CDR3 loop is CASSLDAGSTEAFF. Here the CDR3 DNA reads TGTGCCAGCAGCTTAGACGCAGGGTCTACTGAAGCTTTCTTT.

The chain has TRBV7-9 and TRBJ2-7; 12 nucleotides line up with TRBD1. The germline CDR1 and CDR2 sequences are SEHNR and FQNEAQ (reference sequence). The CDR3 loop spans 15 amino acids. The V segment lost 0 bases and the J segment 4 bases; nucleotides outside the gene matches: 1. In DNA form, the CDR3 reads TGTGCCAGCAGCTTAGCGGGACAGGGGGCTTACGAGCAGTACTTC. Translation gives CASSLAGQGAYEQYF.

This rearrangement joins TRBV7-2 to TRBJ1-2; D uncertain. CDR3 size: 12 residues. Germline-derived CDR1 and CDR2 are SGHTA and FQGNSA. The V end was cut by 3 bases, the J end by 5 bases, with 7 bases between. CDR3 coding DNA: TGTGCCAGCAGCTTGGGCGATTATGGCTACACCTTC. This sequence encodes CASSLGDYGYTF.

J is TRBJ2-7 and V is TRBV5-6; TRBD1 aligns across 8 bases. After removal of 2 bases from V and 4 bases from J, the junction contained 5 bases not matched to a gene. Germline V lookup: CDR1 SGHDT, CDR2 YYEEEE. This CDR3 region has 14 residues. CDR3 sequence reads: CASSFGGQEYEQYF. The CDR3 DNA reads TGTGCCAGCAGCTTTGGGGGACAGGAGTACGAGCAGTACTTC.

The table lists this clone with a count of one. The chain employs TRBV7-9 and TRBJ2-5, with D possibly TRBD2 on 5 matching bases. The germline gives CDR1 SEHNR, CDR2 FQNEAQ (reference sequence). The CDR3 consists of 14 residues. The V end lost 6 bases, the J end lost 4 bases, and 15 bases lay between the germline ends. For the CDR3, the DNA is TGTGCCAGCAGGGACTTGGGGAATCTAGAGACCCAGTACTTC. This encodes CASRDLGNLETQYF.

J is TRBJ1-2 and V is TRBV5-6; a weak D match, TRBD1 (6 bases). The germline V gene has CDR1 SGHDT and CDR2 YYEEEE. V dropped 3 bases and J dropped 0 bases, with 12 bases sitting between them. CDR3 length equals 15 residues. The DNA for the CDR3 is TGTGCCAGCAGCTCAGCCGGGACAACTAACTATGGCTACACCTTC. Its protein is CASSSAGTTNYGYTF.

This clone is a singleton in its sample. J is TRBJ1-2 and V is TRBV30, with D uncertain. From germline, CDR1 is GTSNPN and CDR2 SVGIG (reference sequence). The CDR3 spans 10 residues. V lost 8 bases and J lost 7, with 11 bases in between. The CDR3 sequence: CANGDGGYTF. CDR3 bases: TGTGCCAACGGGGATGGTGGCTACACCTTC.

This clone was observed a few times. The V and J genes are TRBV4-1 and TRBJ2-3; 8 bases agree with TRBD2. V was clipped by 4 bases and J by 1 base; unmatched bases: 4. Germline lookup yields CDR1 MGHRA and CDR2 YSYEKL. The CDR3 has 15 residues. The CDR3 loop reads CASSRSTSGTDTQYF. Written as DNA, the CDR3 is TGCGCCAGCAGCCGATCGACTAGCGGCACAGATACGCAGTATTTT.

The chain employs TRBV7-8 and TRBJ2-1, with 11 bases that match TRBD2. After removal of 4 bases from V and 8 bases from J, the junction contained 10 bases not matched to a gene. Germline V lookup: CDR1 SGHVS, CDR2 FQNEAQ. The CDR3 has 16 residues. The CDR3 spells CASSWAPSGGPHEQFF. The DNA for the CDR3 is TGTGCCAGCAGCTGGGCTCCTAGCGGGGGGCCCCATGAGCAGTTCTTC.

The chain joins TRBV5-1 to TRBJ1-6; TRBD1 is a possible D gene (6 bases). V shed 0 bases and J shed 12 bases, with 19 bases lying between them. In germline, CDR1 is SGHRS, CDR2 YFSETQ. This CDR3 spans 16 amino acids. This CDR3 is CASSLAGDNPWEPLHF. The CDR3 DNA reads TGCGCCAGCAGCTTGGCAGGGGACAATCCTTGGGAACCCCTCCACTTT.

The chain has TRBV7-9 and TRBJ2-7, with D perhaps TRBD1 (6 bases). The CDR3 is made up of 14 amino acids. CDR1 and CDR2 (germline): SEHNR, FQNEAQ (reference sequence). V lost 1 base, J lost 5 bases, and 12 bases lay in between. DNA of the CDR3: TGTGCCAGCAGCTTAGTAGACGACAGGAACGAGCAGTACTTC. Amino acid sequence: CASSLVDDRNEQYF.

The V gene is TRBV6-4, the J gene TRBJ1-3; TRBD1 matches 8 bases. The germline gives CDR1 MRHNA, CDR2 SNTAGT. The CDR3 has 16 amino acids. The V and J ends lost 6 bases and 0 bases, in that order; junction bases with no gene match: 7. DNA for the CDR3: TGTGCCAGCAGAGGACAGGGATTACGCTCTGGAAACACCATATATTTT. Translation gives CASRGQGLRSGNTIYF.

V gene TRBV30 combines with J gene TRBJ1-3; D remains unclear. There are 15 residues in the CDR3. Per the germline V gene, CDR1 is GTSNPN and CDR2 is SVGIG (reference sequence). Trimming took 2 bases from V and 0 from J, leaving 11 bases between them. The CDR3 DNA reads as TGTGCCTGGAGTTATGGGCCCCTCTCTGGAAACACCATATATTTT. Encoded protein: CAWSYGPLSGNTIYF.

This chain joins TRBV29-1 and TRBJ1-1, with a possible D match to TRBD1 (5 bases). CDR3 size: 16 residues. Trimming took off 6 bases at V and 1 base at J, with 21 bases between the two ends. Germline V lookup: CDR1 SQVTM, CDR2 ANQGSEA. CDR3 loop: CSVATAKTDQNTEAFF. The DNA for the CDR3 is TGCAGCGTAGCTACAGCTAAGACAGACCAGAACACTGAAGCTTTCTTT.